A single T cell receptor (beta chain) is shown here with its context. Its antigen is not known. Any history of autoimmune disease or systemic immunosuppression disqualified patients. Blood samples were obtained at baseline, cycle 4 day 1, and cycle 7 day 1. Clones were read by immunoSEQ multiplex PCR, and TCRdb kept only the in-frame ones, dropping some. The top ten hold around 2.1% of the sample, which has some 45,000 clones, roughly four fifths seen once. With V trimmed by 4 bases and J by 7 bases, 7 bases remained unmatched. Germline lookup yields CDR1 SGHDN and CDR2 FVKESK. CDR3 length equals 16 residues. This entry is derived from a study of OX40 agonist ivuxolimab in advanced cancers. General observations from the study: Expanded peripheral T-cell antigen specificity went undetermined.

The clonotype comes from an adult with an advanced solid tumor such as melanoma, head and neck, liver or kidney cancer. The chain couples TRBV14 to TRBJ2-3, with TRBD2 identical over 14 bases. The material sequenced was CD4+ or CD8+ T cells sorted from blood, taken in a trial of the OX40 agonist ivuxolimab. The DNA for the CDR3 is TGTGCCAGCAGCCTTACCGGGACTAGCGGGAGAAATACGCAGTATTTT. The encoded protein is CASSLTGTSGRNTQYF.